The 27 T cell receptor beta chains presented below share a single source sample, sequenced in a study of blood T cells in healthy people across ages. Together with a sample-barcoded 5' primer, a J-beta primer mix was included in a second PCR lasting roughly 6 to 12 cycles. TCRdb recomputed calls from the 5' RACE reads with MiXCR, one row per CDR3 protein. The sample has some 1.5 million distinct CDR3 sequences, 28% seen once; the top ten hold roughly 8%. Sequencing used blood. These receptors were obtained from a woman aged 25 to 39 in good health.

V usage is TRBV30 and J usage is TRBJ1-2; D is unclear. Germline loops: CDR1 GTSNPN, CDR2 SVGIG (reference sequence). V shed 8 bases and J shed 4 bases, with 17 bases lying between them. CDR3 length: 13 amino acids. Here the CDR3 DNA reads TGTGCCCTAATCCGGGGTCTGGGCTATGGCTACACCTTC. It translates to CALIRGLGYGYTF.

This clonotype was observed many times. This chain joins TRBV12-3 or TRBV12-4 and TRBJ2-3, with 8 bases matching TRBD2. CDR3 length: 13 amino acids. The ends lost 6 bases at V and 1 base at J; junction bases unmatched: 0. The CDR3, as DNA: TGTGCCAGCAGACTAGCGGGCACAGATACGCAGTATTTT. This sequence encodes CASRLAGTDTQYF.

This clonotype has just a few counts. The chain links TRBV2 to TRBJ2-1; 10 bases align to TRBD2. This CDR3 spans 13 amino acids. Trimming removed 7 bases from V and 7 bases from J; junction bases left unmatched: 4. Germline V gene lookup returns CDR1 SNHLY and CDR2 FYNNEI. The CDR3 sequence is CASMEREGNEQFF. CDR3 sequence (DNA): TGTGCCAGCATGGAGCGGGAGGGGAATGAGCAGTTCTTC. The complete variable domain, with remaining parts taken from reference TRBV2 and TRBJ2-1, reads EPEVTQTPSHQVTQMGQEVILRCVPISNHLYFYWYRQILGQKVEFLVSFYNNEISEKSEIFDDQFSVERPDGSNFTLKIRSTKLEDSAMYFCASMEREGNEQFFGPGTRLTVL.

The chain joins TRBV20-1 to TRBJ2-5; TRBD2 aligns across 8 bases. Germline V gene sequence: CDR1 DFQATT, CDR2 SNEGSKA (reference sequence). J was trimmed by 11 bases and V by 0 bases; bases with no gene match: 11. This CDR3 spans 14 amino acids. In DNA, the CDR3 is TGCAGTGCTAGAGATCCACGGGGGGGATACAAGCAGTACTTC. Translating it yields CSARDPRGGYKQYF.

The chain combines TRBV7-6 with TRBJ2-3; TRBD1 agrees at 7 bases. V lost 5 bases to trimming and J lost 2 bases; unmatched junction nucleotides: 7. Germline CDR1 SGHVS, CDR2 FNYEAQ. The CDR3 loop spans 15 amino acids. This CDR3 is CASSNYRGLTDTQYF. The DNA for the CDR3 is TGTGCCAGCAGCAACTACAGGGGCCTCACAGATACGCAGTATTTT.

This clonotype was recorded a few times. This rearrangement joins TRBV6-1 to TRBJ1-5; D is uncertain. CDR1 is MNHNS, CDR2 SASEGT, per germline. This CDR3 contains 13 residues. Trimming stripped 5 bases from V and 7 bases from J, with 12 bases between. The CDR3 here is CASSSQERQPQHF. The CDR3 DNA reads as TGTGCCAGCAGTTCGCAGGAGAGGCAGCCCCAGCATTTT.

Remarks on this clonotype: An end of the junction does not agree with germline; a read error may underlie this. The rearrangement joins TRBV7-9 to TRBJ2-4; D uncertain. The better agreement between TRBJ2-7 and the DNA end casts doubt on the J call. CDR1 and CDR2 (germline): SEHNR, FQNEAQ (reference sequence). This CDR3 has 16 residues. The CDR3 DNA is TGTGCCGGCAGCTTTCCCATGGGCAGACGGTTGGGCGAGCAGTACTTC. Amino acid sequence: CAGSFPMGRRLGEQYF.

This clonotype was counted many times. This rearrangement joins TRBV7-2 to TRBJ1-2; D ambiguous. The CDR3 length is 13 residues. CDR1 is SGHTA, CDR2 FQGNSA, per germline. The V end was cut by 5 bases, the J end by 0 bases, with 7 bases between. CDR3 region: CASSRRANYGYTF. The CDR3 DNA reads TGTGCCAGCAGCCGGAGAGCTAACTATGGCTACACCTTC.

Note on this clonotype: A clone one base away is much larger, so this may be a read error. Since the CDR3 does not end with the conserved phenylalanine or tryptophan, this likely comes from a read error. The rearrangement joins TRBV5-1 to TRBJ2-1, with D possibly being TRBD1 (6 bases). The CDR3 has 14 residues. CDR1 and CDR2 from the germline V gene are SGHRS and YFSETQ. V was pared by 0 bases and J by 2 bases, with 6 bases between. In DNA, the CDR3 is TGCGCCAGCAGCTTGGGACAGGCCTACAATGAGCAGTTCTCC. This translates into CASSLGQAYNEQFS.

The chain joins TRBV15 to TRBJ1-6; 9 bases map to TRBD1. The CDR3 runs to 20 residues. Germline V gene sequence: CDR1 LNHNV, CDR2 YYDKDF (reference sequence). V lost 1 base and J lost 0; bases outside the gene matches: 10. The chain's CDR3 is CATSRVPDRGLGSYNSPLHF. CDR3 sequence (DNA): TGTGCCACCAGCAGAGTTCCGGACAGGGGCCTCGGCTCCTATAATTCACCCCTCCACTTT.

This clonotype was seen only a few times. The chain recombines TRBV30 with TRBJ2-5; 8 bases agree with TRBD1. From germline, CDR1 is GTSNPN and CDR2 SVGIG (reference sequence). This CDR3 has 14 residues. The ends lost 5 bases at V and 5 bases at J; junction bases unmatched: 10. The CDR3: CAWGSGRGRETQYF. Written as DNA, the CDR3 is TGTGCCTGGGGGAGCGGCAGGGGGCGGGAGACCCAGTACTTC.

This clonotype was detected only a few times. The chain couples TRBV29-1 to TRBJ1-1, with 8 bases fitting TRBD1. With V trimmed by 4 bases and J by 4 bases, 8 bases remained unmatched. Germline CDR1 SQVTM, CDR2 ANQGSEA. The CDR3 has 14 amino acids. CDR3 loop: CSVGGGRGLTEAFF. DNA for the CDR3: TGCAGCGTTGGTGGGGGCAGGGGGCTCACTGAAGCTTTCTTT.

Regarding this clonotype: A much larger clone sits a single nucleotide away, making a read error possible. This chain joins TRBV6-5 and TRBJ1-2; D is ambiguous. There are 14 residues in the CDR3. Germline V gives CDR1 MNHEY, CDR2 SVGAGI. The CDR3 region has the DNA TGTGCCAGCAGACCCGTAGTTGAGTCACCCGGCTACAACTTC. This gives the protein CASRPVVESPGYNF.

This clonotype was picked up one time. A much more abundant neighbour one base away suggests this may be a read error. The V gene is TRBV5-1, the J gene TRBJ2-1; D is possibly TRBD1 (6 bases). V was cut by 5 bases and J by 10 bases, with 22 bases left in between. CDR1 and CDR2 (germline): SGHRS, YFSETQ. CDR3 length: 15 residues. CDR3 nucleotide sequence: TGCGCCAGCAGTACGAGCCGGGACACCACCTACGAGCAGTTCTTC. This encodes CASSTSRDTTYEQFF. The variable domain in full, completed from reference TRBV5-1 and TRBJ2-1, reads KAGVTQTPRYLIKTRGQQVTLSCSPISGHRSVSWYQQTPGQGLQFLFEYFSETQRNKGNFPGRFSGRQFSNSRSEMNVSTLELGDSALYLCASSTSRDTTYEQFFGPGTRLTVL.

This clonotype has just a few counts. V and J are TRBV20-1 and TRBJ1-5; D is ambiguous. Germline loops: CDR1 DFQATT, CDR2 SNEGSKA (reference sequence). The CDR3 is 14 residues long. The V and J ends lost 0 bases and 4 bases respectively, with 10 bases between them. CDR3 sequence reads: CSAREGQTNQPQHF. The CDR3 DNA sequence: TGCAGTGCTAGAGAAGGGCAGACGAATCAGCCCCAGCATTTT.

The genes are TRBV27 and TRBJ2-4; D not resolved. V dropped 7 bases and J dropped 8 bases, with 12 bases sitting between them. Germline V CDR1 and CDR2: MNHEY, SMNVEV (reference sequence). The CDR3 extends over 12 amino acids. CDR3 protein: CASNLRGDIQYF. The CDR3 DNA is TGTGCCAGCAACCTCCGAGGAGACATTCAGTACTTC.

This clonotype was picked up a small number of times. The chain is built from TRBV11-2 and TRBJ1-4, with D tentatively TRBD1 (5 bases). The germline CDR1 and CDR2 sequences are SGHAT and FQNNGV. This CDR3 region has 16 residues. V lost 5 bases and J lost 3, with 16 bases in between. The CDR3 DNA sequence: TGTGCCAGCAGCCGACAGCCCCGGGCTTCTAATGAAAAACTGTTTTTT. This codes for CASSRQPRASNEKLFF.

The CDR3 DNA reads as TGCAGTGCTAGAGATCTACAGACTCCATACGAGCAGTACTTC. Translated: CSARDLQTPYEQYF. The J gene is TRBJ2-7, the V gene TRBV20-1; D unclear. The CDR3 contains 14 residues. V shed 0 bases and J shed 4 bases, with 13 bases lying between them. The germline gives CDR1 DFQATT, CDR2 SNEGSKA (reference sequence).

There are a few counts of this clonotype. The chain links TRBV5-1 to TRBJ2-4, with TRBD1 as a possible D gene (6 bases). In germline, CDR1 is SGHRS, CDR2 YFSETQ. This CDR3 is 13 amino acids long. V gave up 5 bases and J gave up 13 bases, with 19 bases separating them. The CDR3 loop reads CASREGVGEEQYF. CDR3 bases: TGCGCCAGCAGAGAGGGGGTTGGGGAAGAGCAGTACTTC.

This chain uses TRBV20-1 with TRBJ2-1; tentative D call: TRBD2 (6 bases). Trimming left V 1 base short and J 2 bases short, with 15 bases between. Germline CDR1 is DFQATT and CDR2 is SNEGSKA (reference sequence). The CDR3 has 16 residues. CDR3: CSARGLGGKTYNEQFF. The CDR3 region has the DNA TGCAGTGCTAGAGGCTTAGGCGGGAAAACCTACAATGAGCAGTTCTTC.

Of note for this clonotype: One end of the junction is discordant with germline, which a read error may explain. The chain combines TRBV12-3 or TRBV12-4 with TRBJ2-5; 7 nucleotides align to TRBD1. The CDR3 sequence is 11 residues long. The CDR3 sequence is CATRGQEAQYF. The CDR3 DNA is TGTGCTACAAGGGGGCAAGAGGCCCAGTACTTC.

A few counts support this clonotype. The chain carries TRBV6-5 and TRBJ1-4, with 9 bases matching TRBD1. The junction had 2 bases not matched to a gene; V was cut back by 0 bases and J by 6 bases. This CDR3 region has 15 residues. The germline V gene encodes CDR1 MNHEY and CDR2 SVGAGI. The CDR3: CASSYSRDRDEKLFF. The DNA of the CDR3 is TGTGCCAGCAGTTACTCCCGGGACAGGGATGAAAAACTGTTTTTT.

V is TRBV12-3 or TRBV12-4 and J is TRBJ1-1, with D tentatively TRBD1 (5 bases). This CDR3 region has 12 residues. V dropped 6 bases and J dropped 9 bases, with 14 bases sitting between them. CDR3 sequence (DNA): TGTGCCAGCAGCTTAACAGGAACGCAAGCTTTCTTT. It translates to CASSLTGTQAFF.

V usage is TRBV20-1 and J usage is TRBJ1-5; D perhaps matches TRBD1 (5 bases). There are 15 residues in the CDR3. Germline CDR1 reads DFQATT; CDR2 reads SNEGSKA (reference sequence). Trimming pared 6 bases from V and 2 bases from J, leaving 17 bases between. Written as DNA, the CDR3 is TGCAGTGCCCAAGGGCAGGGCGGGGGCAATCAGCCCCAGCATTTT. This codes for CSAQGQGGGNQPQHF.

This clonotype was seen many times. The CDR3 spells CSVGPSGKGNEQFF. Written as DNA, the CDR3 is TGCAGCGTTGGGCCTAGCGGGAAAGGCAATGAGCAGTTCTTC. The chain carries TRBV29-1 and TRBJ2-1; TRBD2 matches at 9 bases. V lost 4 bases, J lost 6 bases, and 7 bases stayed unmatched. The germline CDR1 and CDR2 sequences are SQVTM and ANQGSEA. This CDR3 is 14 amino acids long.

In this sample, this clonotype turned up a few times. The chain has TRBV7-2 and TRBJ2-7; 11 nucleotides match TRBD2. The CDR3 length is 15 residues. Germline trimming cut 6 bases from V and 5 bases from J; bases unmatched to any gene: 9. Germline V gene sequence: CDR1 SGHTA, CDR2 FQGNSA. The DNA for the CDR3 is TGTGCCAGCAGGGAAACTAGCGGGAGCTTCGACGAGCAGTACTTC. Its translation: CASRETSGSFDEQYF. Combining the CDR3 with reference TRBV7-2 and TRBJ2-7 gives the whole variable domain GAGVSQSPSNKVTEKGKDVELRCDPISGHTALYWYRQSLGQGLEFLIYFQGNSAPDKSGLPSDRFSAERTGGSVSTLTIQRTQQEDSAVYLCASRETSGSFDEQYFGPGTRLTVT.

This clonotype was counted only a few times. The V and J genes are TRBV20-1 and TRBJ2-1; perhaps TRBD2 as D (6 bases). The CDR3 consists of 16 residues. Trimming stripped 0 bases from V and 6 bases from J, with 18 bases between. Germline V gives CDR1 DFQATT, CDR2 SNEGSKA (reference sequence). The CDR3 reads CSARDLTGLGFNEQFF. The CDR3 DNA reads TGCAGTGCTAGAGATCTCACGGGACTGGGGTTCAATGAGCAGTTCTTC.